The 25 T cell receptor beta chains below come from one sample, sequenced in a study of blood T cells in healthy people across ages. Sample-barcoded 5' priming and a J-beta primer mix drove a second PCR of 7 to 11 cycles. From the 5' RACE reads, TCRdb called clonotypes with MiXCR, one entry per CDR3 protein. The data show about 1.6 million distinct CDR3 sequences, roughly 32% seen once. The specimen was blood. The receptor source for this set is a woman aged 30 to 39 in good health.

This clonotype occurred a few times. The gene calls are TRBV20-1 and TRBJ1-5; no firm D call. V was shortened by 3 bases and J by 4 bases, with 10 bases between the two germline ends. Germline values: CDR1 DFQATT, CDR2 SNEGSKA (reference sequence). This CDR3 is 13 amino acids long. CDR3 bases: TGCAGTGCTAGTTCCCAAGAAAATCAGCCCCAGCATTTT. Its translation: CSASSQENQPQHF.

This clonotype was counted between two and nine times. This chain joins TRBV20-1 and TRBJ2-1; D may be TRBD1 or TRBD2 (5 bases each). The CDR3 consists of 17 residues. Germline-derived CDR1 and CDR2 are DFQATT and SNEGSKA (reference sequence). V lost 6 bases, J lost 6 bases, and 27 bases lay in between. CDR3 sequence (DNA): TGCAGTGCGCCCTCGGCGTTCCGGGACGGGGTCGGCAATGAGCAGTTCTTC. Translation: CSAPSAFRDGVGNEQFF.

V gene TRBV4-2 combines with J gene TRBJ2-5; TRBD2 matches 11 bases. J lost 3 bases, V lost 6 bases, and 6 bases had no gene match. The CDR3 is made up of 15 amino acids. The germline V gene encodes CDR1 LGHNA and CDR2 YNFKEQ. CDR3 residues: CASSTGTSGEETQYF. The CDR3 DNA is TGTGCCAGCAGTACCGGGACTAGCGGAGAAGAGACCCAGTACTTC.

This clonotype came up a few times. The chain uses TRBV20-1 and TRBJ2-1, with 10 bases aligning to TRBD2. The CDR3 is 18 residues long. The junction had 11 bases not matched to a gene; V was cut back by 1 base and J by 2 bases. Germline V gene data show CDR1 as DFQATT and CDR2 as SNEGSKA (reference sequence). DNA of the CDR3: TGCAGTGCTAGAGGAAGCGCTAGCGGGAGTGGTACCTACAATGAGCAGTTCTTC. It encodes CSARGSASGSGTYNEQFF.

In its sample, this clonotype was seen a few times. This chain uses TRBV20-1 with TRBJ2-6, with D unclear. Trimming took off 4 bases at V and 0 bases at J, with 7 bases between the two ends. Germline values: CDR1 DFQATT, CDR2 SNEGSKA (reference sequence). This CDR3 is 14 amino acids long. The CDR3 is CSANRVSGANVLTF. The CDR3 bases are TGCAGTGCTAACCGGGTCTCTGGGGCCAACGTCCTGACTTTC.

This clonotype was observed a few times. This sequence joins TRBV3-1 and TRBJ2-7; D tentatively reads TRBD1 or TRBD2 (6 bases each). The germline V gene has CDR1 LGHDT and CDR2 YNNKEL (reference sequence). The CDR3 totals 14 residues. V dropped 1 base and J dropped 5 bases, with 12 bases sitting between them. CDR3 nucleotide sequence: TGTGCCAGCAGCCAAGTTCACAGGGAGGACGAGCAGTACTTC. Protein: CASSQVHREDEQYF.

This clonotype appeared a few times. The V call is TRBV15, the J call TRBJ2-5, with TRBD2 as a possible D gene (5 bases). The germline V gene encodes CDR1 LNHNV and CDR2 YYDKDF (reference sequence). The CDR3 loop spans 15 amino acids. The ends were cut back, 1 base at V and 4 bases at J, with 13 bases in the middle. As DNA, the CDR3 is TGTGCCACCAGCAGAGGGATGGCGGCGGGAGAGACCCAGTACTTC. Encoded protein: CATSRGMAAGETQYF.

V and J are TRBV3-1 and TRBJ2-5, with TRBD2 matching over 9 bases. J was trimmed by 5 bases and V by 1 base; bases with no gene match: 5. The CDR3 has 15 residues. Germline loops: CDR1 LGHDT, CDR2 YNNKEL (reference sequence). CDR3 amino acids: CASSQVVLAGETQYF. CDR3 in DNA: TGTGCCAGCAGCCAAGTAGTTCTAGCGGGGGAGACCCAGTACTTC.

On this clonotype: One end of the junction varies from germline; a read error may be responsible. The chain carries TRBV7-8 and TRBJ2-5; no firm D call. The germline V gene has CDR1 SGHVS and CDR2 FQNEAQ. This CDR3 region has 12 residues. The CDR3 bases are TGTGCCAGCACATCTCCACAAGAGACTCAGTACTTC. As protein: CASTSPQETQYF.

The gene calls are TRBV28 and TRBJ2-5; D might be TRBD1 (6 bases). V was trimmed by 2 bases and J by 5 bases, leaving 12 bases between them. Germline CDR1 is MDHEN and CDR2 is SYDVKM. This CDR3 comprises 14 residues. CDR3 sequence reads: CASSLKGDRETQYF. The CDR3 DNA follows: TGTGCCAGCAGTTTAAAGGGGGATCGGGAGACCCAGTACTTC.

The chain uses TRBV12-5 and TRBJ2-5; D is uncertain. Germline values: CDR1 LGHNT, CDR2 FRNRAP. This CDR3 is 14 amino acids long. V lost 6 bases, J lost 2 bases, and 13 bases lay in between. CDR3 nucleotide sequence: TGTGCTAGTGGCCCCGATGGCAGACAAGAGACCCAGTACTTC. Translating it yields CASGPDGRQETQYF.

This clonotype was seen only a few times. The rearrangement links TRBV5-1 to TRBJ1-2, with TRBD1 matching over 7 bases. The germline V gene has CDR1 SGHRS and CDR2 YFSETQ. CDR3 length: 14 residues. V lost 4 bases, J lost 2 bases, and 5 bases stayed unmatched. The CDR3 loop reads CASSVTGENYGYTF. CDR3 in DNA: TGCGCCAGCAGCGTTACAGGGGAGAACTATGGCTACACCTTC.

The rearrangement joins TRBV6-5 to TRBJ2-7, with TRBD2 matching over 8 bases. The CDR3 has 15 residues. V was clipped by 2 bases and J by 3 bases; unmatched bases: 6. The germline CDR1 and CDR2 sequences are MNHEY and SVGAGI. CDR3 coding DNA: TGTGCCAGCAGTTACGAGGCGGGAGGCCACTACGAGCAGTACTTC. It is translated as CASSYEAGGHYEQYF.

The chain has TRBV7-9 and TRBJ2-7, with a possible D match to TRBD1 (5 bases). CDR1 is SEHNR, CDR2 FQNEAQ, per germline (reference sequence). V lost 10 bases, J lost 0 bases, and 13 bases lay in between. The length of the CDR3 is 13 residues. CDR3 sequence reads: CATNRLSSYEQYF. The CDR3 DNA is TGTGCCACTAACAGGCTATCCTCCTACGAGCAGTACTTC. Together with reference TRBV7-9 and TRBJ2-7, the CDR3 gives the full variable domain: DTGVSQNPRHKITKRGQNVTFRCDPISEHNRLYWYRQTLGQGPEFLTYFQNEAQLEKSRLLSDRFSAERPKGSFSTLEIQRTEQGDSAMYLCATNRLSSYEQYFGPGTRLTVT.

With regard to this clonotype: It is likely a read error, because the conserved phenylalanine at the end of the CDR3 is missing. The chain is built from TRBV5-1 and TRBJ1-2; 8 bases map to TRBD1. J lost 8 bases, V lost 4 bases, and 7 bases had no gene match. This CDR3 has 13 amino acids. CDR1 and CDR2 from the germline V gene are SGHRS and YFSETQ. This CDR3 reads CASSPGQGEGYTL. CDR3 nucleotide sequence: TGCGCCAGCAGCCCCGGACAGGGTGAAGGCTACACCTTA.

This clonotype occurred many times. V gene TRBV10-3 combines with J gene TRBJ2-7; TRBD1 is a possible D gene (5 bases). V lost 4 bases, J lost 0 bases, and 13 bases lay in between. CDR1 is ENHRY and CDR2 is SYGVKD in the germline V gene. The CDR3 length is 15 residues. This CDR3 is CAISVDSAVSYEQYF. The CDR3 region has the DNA TGTGCCATCAGTGTCGACAGTGCAGTCTCCTACGAGCAGTACTTC.

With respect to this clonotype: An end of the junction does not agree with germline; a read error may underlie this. The CDR3 sequence: CTSKTQGRWETQYF. The CDR3 DNA reads TGTACCAGCAAAACTCAGGGGAGGTGGGAGACCCAGTACTTC. The J gene is TRBJ2-5, the V gene TRBV5-6, with D possibly being TRBD1 or TRBD2 (6 bases each). CDR1 and CDR2 (germline): SGHDT, YYEEEE. This CDR3 comprises 14 residues. Combining the CDR3 with reference TRBV5-6 and TRBJ2-5 gives the whole variable domain DAGVTQSPTHLIKTRGQQVTLRCSPKSGHDTVSWYQQALGQGPQFIFQYYEEEERQRGNFPDRFSGHQFPNYSSELNVNALLLGDSALYLCTSKTQGRWETQYFGPGTRLLVL.

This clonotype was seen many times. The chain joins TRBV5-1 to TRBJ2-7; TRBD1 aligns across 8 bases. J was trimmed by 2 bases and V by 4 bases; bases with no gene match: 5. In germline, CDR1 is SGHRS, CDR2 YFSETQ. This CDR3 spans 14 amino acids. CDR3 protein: CASSMTGVPYEQYF. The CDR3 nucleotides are TGCGCCAGCAGCATGACAGGGGTCCCCTACGAGCAGTACTTC.

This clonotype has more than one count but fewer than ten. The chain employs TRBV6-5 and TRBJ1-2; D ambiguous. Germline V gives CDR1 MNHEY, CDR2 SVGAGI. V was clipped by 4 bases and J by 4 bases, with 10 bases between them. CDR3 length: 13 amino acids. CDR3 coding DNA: TGTGCCAGCAGTTCCATAACAGCCTATGGCTACACCTTC. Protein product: CASSSITAYGYTF.

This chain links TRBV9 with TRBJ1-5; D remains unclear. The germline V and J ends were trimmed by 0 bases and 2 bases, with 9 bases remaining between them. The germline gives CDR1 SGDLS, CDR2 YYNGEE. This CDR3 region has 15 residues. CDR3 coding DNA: TGTGCCAGCAGCGTAGCTGGGATTCGCAATCAGCCCCAGCATTTT. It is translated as CASSVAGIRNQPQHF.

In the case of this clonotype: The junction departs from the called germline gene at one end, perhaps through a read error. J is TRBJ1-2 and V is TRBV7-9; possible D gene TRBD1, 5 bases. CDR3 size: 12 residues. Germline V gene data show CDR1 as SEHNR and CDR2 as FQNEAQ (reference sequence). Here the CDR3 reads CASRGSGNGCTF. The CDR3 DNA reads TGTGCCAGCCGGGGGTCGGGTAATGGCTGCACCTTC.

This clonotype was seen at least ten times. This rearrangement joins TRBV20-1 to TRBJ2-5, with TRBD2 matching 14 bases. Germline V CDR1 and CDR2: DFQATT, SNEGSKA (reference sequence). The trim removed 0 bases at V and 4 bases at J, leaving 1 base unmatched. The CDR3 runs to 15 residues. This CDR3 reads CSARDGTSGRETQYF. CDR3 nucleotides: TGCAGTGCTAGAGACGGGACTAGCGGGAGAGAGACCCAGTACTTC.

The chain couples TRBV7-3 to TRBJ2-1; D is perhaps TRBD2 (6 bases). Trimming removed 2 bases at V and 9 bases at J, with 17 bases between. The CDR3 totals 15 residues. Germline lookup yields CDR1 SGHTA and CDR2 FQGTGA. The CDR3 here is CASSLQAGSMGEQFF. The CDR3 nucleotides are TGTGCCAGCAGCTTACAGGCGGGATCAATGGGTGAGCAGTTCTTC.

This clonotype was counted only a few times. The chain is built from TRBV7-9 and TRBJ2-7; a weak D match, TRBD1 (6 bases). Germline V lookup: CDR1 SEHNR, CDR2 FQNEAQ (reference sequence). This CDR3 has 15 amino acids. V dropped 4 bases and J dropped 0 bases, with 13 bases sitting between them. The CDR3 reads CASSYDRRFSYEQYF. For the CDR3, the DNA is TGTGCCAGCAGCTACGACAGGCGGTTCTCCTACGAGCAGTACTTC.

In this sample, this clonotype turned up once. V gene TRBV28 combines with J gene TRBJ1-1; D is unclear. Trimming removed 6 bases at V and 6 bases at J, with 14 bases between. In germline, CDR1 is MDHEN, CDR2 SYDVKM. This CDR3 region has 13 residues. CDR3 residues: CASRKNLSPEAFF. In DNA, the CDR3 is TGTGCCAGCAGGAAGAATTTAAGCCCTGAAGCTTTCTTT.